Listed below are T cell receptor beta chains from one sample, sequenced in a study of STAT5B mutations in CD4+ large granular lymphocyte leukemia. The repertoire was sequenced with immunoSEQ multiplex PCR; TCRdb's copy has only in-frame clones and lacks some. The top ten clones hold 2.5% to 3% of a sample with 35,000 or so clones, 69% of them seen once. The sequencing input was CD4+ T cells from blood buffy coats. The receptors derive from a human donor in good health. The conserved cysteine and the conserved F or W are not part of the CDR3 here. A D gene is named only where the DNA matches it firmly. Size tells how often a clone was seen (once, few, many) or the class of an expanded clone, and some rows leave it out.

CDR3aa: ASSDPGENNNEQF
d_gene: .
abundance: .
j_gene: TRBJ2-1
v_gene: TRBV9

CDR3aa: ASSSGTGTREQY
d_gene: TRBD1
abundance: few
j_gene: TRBJ2-7
v_gene: TRBV7-2

CDR3aa: ASRTGTAFGYT
d_gene: .
abundance: .
j_gene: TRBJ1-2
v_gene: TRBV28

CDR3aa: ASSVSYQRDEQF
d_gene: .
abundance: .
j_gene: TRBJ2-1
v_gene: TRBV7-7

CDR3aa: ASSEPGLAGNNEQF
d_gene: TRBD2
abundance: .
j_gene: TRBJ2-1
v_gene: TRBV5-4

CDR3aa: SVAGSTDTQY
d_gene: .
abundance: .
j_gene: TRBJ2-3
v_gene: TRBV29-1

CDR3aa: ASSPGQEPSFLNTEAF
d_gene: TRBD1
abundance: .
j_gene: TRBJ1-1
v_gene: TRBV5-1

CDR3aa: ASSLAWAGGLTDTQY
d_gene: TRBD2
abundance: .
j_gene: TRBJ2-3
v_gene: TRBV7-2

CDR3aa: ASSTRQGTGELF
d_gene: TRBD1
abundance: few
j_gene: TRBJ2-2
v_gene: TRBV7-8

CDR3aa: ASSEGNSPLH
d_gene: .
abundance: .
j_gene: TRBJ1-6
v_gene: TRBV10-1

CDR3aa: ASSFAGGNTEAF
d_gene: .
abundance: .
j_gene: TRBJ1-1
v_gene: TRBV18

CDR3aa: ASRPGGGYGYT
d_gene: TRBD1
abundance: few
j_gene: TRBJ1-2
v_gene: TRBV27

CDR3aa: ASSLTVATEAF
d_gene: .
abundance: .
j_gene: TRBJ1-1
v_gene: TRBV5-5

CDR3aa: ATSRDATAGSLNQPQH
d_gene: .
abundance: once
j_gene: TRBJ1-5
v_gene: TRBV15

CDR3aa: ASSLALGTDTQY
d_gene: .
abundance: once
j_gene: TRBJ2-3
v_gene: TRBV5-4

CDR3aa: AWSRASGGPDTQY
d_gene: TRBD2
abundance: .
j_gene: TRBJ2-3
v_gene: TRBV30

CDR3aa: ASSQEAGTNTGELF
d_gene: TRBD2
abundance: .
j_gene: TRBJ2-2
v_gene: TRBV4-3

CDR3aa: ASSGGGEEKLF
d_gene: TRBD1
abundance: .
j_gene: TRBJ1-4
v_gene: TRBV2

CDR3aa: ASSQGGATGYGYT
d_gene: .
abundance: .
j_gene: TRBJ1-2
v_gene: TRBV4-1

CDR3aa: ASSFGGIRSYEQY
d_gene: .
abundance: once
j_gene: TRBJ2-7
v_gene: TRBV7-2

CDR3aa: AISMGEYSGNEQF
d_gene: .
abundance: .
j_gene: TRBJ2-1
v_gene: TRBV10-3

CDR3aa: ASSLKTGGINEKLF
d_gene: TRBD1
abundance: .
j_gene: TRBJ1-4
v_gene: TRBV11-2

CDR3aa: ASSQDSRGSNQPQH
d_gene: .
abundance: .
j_gene: TRBJ1-5
v_gene: TRBV4-2

CDR3aa: ASSMGLETQY
d_gene: .
abundance: few
j_gene: TRBJ2-5
v_gene: TRBV6-6

CDR3aa: ASSENSGEANQPQH
d_gene: .
abundance: few
j_gene: TRBJ1-5
v_gene: TRBV25-1

CDR3aa: ASSPPAGGYT
d_gene: .
abundance: few
j_gene: TRBJ1-2
v_gene: TRBV28

CDR3aa: ASRGYFGNQPQH
d_gene: .
abundance: .
j_gene: TRBJ1-5
v_gene: TRBV28

CDR3aa: AWGQGGYGYT
d_gene: TRBD1
abundance: few
j_gene: TRBJ1-2
v_gene: TRBV30

CDR3aa: ASRITYEGNTEAF
d_gene: .
abundance: .
j_gene: TRBJ1-1
v_gene: TRBV6-4

CDR3aa: ASSVTSGGANTGELF
d_gene: TRBD2
abundance: once
j_gene: TRBJ2-2
v_gene: TRBV9

CDR3aa: ASSLIRDTEAF
d_gene: .
abundance: few
j_gene: TRBJ1-1
v_gene: TRBV18